This T cell receptor beta chain was captured by sequencing in a study of cytomegalovirus exposure and HLA in healthy donors. General observations from the study: HLA restriction was apparent for most CMV-associated TCR beta chains in a later analysis. The authors considered a cluster of highly shared sequence variants likely to be a sequencing artifact.

The trim removed 5 bases at V and 5 bases at J, leaving 3 bases unmatched. Germline V gene sequence: CDR1 LNHNV, CDR2 YYDKDF (reference sequence). This CDR3 region has 14 residues. 13 Jbeta primers and 60 Vbeta primers were used for the PCR. Libraries were prepared by immunoSEQ multiplex PCR; TCRdb keeps only in-frame clonotypes and omits some of them. The data contain fewer than 180,000 clones, 55% to 80% of them singletons. As regards this clone: Its antigen is still unknown.

What was sequenced was PBMCs. This rearrangement joins TRBV15 to TRBJ2-3; 11 bases line up with TRBD1. The clonotype was recovered from a woman aged 55 to 70 in good health and CMV-seropositive. The CDR3 DNA follows: TGTGCCACCAGCTGGGGACAGGGGGGAGATACGCAGTATTTT. Protein product: CATSWGQGGDTQYF.